There are a few counts of the clone carrying this T cell receptor beta chain. It was RNA transcripts that yielded the amplified TCR beta CDR3 regions. First-round RT-PCR with HTBI primers amplified the TCR CDR3 region. TCRdb called the multiplex PCR reads again in MiXCR, with one record for every CDR3 protein. The sample has hundreds of thousands of distinct CDR3 sequences, approximately 16% seen once. The V and J ends lost 5 bases and 3 bases respectively, with 12 bases between them. The V gene's germline CDR1 is MNHNS and CDR2 SASEGT. CDR3 length: 14 amino acids. These data originate in a study of T cells in Graves' hyperthyroidism and ophthalmopathy. Overall study context: Peripheral blood sampling occurred at initial diagnosis, before any treatment.

This chain links TRBV6-1 with TRBJ2-3; D remains ambiguous. The specimen was blood. This sequence was found in a woman aged 40 to 50 with Graves' ophthalmopathy. CDR3 sequence (DNA): TGTGCCAGCAGTCCTTGGACCCGGACAGATACGCAGTATTTT. Residues: CASSPWTRTDTQYF.